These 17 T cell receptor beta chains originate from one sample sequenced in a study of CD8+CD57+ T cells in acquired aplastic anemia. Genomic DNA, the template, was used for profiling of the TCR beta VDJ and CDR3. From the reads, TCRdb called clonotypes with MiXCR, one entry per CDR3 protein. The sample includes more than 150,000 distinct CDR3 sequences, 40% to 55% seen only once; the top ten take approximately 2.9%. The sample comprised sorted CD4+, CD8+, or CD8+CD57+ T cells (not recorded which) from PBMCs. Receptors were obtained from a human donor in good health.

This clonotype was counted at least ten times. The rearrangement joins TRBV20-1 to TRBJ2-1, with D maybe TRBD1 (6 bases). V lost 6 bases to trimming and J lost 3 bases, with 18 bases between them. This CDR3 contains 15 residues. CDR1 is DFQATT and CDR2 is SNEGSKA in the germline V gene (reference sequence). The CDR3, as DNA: TGCAGTGCAATAACAGGGCGTCTCGTCTACAATGAGCAGTTCTTC. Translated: CSAITGRLVYNEQFF.

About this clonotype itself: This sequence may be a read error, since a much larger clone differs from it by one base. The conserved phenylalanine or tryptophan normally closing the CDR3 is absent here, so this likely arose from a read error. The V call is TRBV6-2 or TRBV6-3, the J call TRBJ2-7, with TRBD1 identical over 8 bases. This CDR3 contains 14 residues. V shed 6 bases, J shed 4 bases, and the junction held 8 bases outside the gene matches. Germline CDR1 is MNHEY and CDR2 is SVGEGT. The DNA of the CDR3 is TGTGCCAGCAGAGATCGGACAGGGCTTTACGAGCAGTACCTC. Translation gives CASRDRTGLYEQYL.

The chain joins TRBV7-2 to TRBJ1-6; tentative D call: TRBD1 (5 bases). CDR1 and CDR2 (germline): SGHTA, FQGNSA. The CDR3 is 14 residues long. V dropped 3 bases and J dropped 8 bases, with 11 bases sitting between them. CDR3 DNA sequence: TGTGCCAGCAGCTTCTGGAGGGACGATTCACCCCTCCACTTT. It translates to CASSFWRDDSPLHF.

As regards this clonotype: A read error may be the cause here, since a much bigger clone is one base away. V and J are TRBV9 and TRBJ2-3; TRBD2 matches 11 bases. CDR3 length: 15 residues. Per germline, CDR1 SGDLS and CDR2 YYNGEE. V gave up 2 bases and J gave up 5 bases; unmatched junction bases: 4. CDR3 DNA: TGTGCCAGCAGCGTTTTCGGGACTAGCGGAGATACGCAGTATTTT. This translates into CASSVFGTSGDTQYF.

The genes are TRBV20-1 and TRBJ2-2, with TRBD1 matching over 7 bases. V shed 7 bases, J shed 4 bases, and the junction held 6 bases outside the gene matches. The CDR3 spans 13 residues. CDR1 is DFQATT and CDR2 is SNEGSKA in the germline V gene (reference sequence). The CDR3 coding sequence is TGCAGTGTCCGGGACAGCTTCACCGGGGAGCTGTTTTTT. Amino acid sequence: CSVRDSFTGELFF.

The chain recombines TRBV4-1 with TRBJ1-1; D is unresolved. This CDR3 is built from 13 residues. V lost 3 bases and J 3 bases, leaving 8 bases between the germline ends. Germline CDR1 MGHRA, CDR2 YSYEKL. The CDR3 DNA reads TGCGCCAGCAGCCAGTGGGAGTACACTGAAGCTTTCTTT. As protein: CASSQWEYTEAFF.

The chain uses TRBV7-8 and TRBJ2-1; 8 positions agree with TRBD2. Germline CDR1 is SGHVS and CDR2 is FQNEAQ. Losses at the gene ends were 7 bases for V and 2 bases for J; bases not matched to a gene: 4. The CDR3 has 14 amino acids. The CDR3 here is CASTQTSAYNEQFF. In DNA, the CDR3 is TGTGCCAGCACCCAGACTAGCGCCTACAATGAGCAGTTCTTC.

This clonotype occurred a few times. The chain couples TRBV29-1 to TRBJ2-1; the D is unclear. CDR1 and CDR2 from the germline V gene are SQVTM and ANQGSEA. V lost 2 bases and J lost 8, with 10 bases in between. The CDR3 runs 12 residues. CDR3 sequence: CSVEWVGDEQFF. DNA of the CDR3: TGCAGCGTTGAATGGGTGGGCGATGAGCAGTTCTTC.

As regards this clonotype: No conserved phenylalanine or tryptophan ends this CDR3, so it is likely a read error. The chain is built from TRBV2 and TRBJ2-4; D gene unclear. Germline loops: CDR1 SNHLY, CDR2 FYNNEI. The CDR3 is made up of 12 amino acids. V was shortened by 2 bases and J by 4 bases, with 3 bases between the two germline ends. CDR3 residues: CASSEMKNIQYL. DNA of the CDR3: TGTGCCAGCAGTGAAATGAAAAACATTCAGTACCTC.

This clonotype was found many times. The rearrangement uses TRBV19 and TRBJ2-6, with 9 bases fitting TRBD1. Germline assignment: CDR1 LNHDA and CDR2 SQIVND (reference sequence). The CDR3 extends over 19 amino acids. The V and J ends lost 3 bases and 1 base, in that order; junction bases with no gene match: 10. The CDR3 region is CASSIRLGTGISGANVLTF. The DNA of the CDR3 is TGTGCCAGTAGTATTCGGCTCGGGACAGGGATATCTGGGGCCAACGTCCTGACTTTC.

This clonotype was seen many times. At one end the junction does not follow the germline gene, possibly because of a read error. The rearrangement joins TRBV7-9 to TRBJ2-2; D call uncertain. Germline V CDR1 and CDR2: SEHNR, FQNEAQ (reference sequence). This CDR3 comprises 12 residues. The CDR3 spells CASSVATGELFF. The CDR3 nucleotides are TGTGCCAGCAGCGTAGCCACCGGGGAGCTGTTTTTT. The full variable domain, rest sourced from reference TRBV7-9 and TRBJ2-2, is DTGVSQNPRHKITKRGQNVTFRCDPISEHNRLYWYRQTLGQGPEFLTYFQNEAQLEKSRLLSDRFSAERPKGSFSTLEIQRTEQGDSAMYLCASSVATGELFFGEGSRLTVL.

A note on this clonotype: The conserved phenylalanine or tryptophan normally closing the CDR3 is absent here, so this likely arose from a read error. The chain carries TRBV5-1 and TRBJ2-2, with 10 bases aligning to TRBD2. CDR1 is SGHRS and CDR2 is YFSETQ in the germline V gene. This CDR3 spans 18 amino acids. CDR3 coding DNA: TGCGCCAGCAGCTTATCCGGGACTAGCGCAGGCCTAGGAGGGGAACTGTTTCTT. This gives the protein CASSLSGTSAGLGGELFL.

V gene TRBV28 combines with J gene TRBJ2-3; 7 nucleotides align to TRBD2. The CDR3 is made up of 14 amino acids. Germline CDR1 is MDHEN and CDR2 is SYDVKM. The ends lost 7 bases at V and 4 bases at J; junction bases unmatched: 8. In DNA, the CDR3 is TGTGCCAGCATGCCGGGGGGAGGGCCAGATACGCAGTATTTT. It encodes CASMPGGGPDTQYF.

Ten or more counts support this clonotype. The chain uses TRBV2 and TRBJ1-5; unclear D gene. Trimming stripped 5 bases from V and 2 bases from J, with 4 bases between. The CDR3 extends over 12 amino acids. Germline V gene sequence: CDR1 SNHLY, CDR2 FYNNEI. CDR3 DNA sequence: TGTGCCAGCAGTACAGGCAATCAGCCCCAGCATTTT. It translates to CASSTGNQPQHF.

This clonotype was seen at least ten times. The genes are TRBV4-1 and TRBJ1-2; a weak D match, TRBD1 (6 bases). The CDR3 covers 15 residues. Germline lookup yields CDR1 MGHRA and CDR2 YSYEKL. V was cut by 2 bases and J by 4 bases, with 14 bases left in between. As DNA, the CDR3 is TGCGCCAGCAGCCAACAGAGACAGGCGACCTATGGCTACACCTTC. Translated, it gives CASSQQRQATYGYTF.

This CDR3 reads CASSTPRGASTDTQYF. The CDR3 nucleotides are TGTGCCAGCAGTACGCCCAGGGGGGCTAGCACAGATACGCAGTATTTT. The chain links TRBV25-1 to TRBJ2-3; possibly TRBD1 for D (7 bases). The CDR3 consists of 16 residues. Germline V gene sequence: CDR1 MGHDK, CDR2 SYGVNS. V was clipped by 5 bases and J by 0 bases, with 15 bases between them.

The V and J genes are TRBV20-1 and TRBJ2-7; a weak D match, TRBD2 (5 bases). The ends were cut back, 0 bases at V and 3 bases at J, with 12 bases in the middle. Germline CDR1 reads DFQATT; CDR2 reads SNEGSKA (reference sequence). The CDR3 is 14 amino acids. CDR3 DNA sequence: TGCAGTGCTAGAGATTGGACGGGAAGCTACGAGCAGTACTTC. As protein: CSARDWTGSYEQYF.